This T cell receptor beta chain was found in a study of blood T cells in healthy people across ages. Then a second PCR, running roughly 7 to 11 cycles, was carried out with a sample-barcoded 5' primer and a J-beta primer mix. A single record per CDR3 protein comes from TCRdb applying MiXCR to the 5' RACE reads. The sample contains roughly 800,000 distinct CDR3 sequences, about 36% of which appear only once. Regarding this clonotype: It may be a read error: a sequence one base away is much more abundant.

The germline V gene encodes CDR1 LGHNA and CDR2 YSLEER. The CDR3 loop spans 13 amino acids. A minimum of 7 million PBMCs was isolated per sample. Sequenced input: blood. The sequence was collected from a man aged 18 to 29 in good health. This rearrangement joins TRBV4-3 to TRBJ1-5; D not certain. CDR3: CASGQVLAQPQHF. The CDR3 nucleotides read TGCGCCAGCGGCCAAGTCCTTGCCCAGCCCCAGCATTTT.